These 7 T cell receptor beta chains were sequenced from one sample in a study of CD8 T cells in Susac syndrome. The RNA input was about 0.5 to 1 ug, and it was reverse transcribed with random hexamers. TCRdb passed the immunoSEQ multiplex PCR reads through MiXCR, listing each CDR3 protein once. The table has under 95,000 distinct CDR3 sequences, roughly 94% seen once. The specimen was CD8+ T cells from PBMCs. These receptors originate from a human donor with Susac syndrome.

This clonotype was observed a single time. The chain uses TRBV29-1 and TRBJ2-3; 12 bases fit TRBD2. This CDR3 has 17 amino acids. Germline CDR1 SQVTM, CDR2 ANQGSEA. With V trimmed by 2 bases and J by 4 bases, 10 bases remained unmatched. CDR3 residues: CSVENLAGGPEPDTQYF. CDR3 in DNA: TGCAGCGTTGAAAACCTAGCGGGAGGGCCCGAGCCAGATACGCAGTATTTT.

The chain joins TRBV20-1 to TRBJ1-2; D unresolved. V lost 4 bases and J lost 3, with 18 bases in between. Germline-derived CDR1 and CDR2 are DFQATT and SNEGSKA (reference sequence). The CDR3 is made up of 15 amino acids. The CDR3 spells CSANDPPSSYYGYTF. CDR3 DNA: TGCAGTGCTAACGACCCCCCGAGCAGTTACTATGGCTACACCTTC.

The genes are TRBV29-1 and TRBJ1-1; the D is unclear. The V and J ends lost 1 base and 4 bases respectively, with 13 bases between them. Germline V gene sequence: CDR1 SQVTM, CDR2 ANQGSEA. The length of the CDR3 is 14 residues. CDR3 region: CSVEGGEMSTEAFF. The CDR3, as DNA: TGCAGCGTTGAAGGGGGAGAGATGAGCACTGAAGCTTTCTTT.

J is TRBJ2-1 and V is TRBV15; TRBD2 is a possible D gene (6 bases). Per the germline V gene, CDR1 is LNHNV and CDR2 is YYDKDF (reference sequence). V was shortened by 5 bases and J by 5 bases, with 22 bases between the two germline ends. The CDR3 is 17 amino acids. CDR3 DNA sequence: TGTGCCACCAGCGGACCCCACCGGGACTTCCCGAACAATGAGCAGTTCTTC. This encodes CATSGPHRDFPNNEQFF.

The rearrangement uses TRBV15 and TRBJ1-1; D is perhaps TRBD1 (6 bases). CDR3 length equals 12 residues. Germline V lookup: CDR1 LNHNV, CDR2 YYDKDF (reference sequence). Trimming shortened V by 6 bases and J by 7 bases, and 12 bases separated the two germline ends. CDR3 in amino acids: CATSQGSVEAFF. The CDR3 DNA sequence: TGTGCCACCAGTCAGGGGTCCGTTGAAGCTTTCTTT. The full variable domain, completed using reference TRBV15 and TRBJ1-1, is DAMVIQNPRYQVTQFGKPVTLSCSQTLNHNVMYWYQQKSSQAPKLLFHYYDKDFNNEADTPDNFQSRRPNTSFCFLDIRSPGLGDTAMYLCATSQGSVEAFFGQGTRLTVV.

The chain uses TRBV12-3 or TRBV12-4 and TRBJ2-1, with a weak D call TRBD1 (5 bases). The CDR3 runs to 12 residues. V was pared by 5 bases and J by 5 bases, with 7 bases between. CDR3 amino acids: CASSQGHNEQFF. The CDR3 DNA reads TGTGCCAGCAGTCAGGGTCACAATGAGCAGTTCTTC.

The chain is built from TRBV7-2 and TRBJ2-5; D remains ambiguous. CDR1 and CDR2 from the germline V gene are SGHTA and FQGNSA. V shed 1 base and J shed 4 bases, with 10 bases lying between them. This CDR3 region has 14 residues. The CDR3 bases are TGTGCCAGCAGCTTAGTTTGGGGTCCAGAGACCCAGTACTTC. Its translation is CASSLVWGPETQYF.